Included here is one TCR beta chain sequence, with context. Clones were read by immunoSEQ multiplex PCR, and TCRdb kept only the in-frame ones, dropping some. The profile shows about 380,000 clones, 81% of them singletons. This specimen comes from a study of blood T cell repertoires in COVID-19. At the level of the study: From T cells, B-cell-depleted T cells, or PBMCs came the material, which was cDNA or gDNA.

Germline V gives CDR1 DFQATT, CDR2 SNEGSKA (reference sequence). CDR3 length: 14 residues. The trim removed 3 bases at V and 7 bases at J, leaving 4 bases unmatched. Source material: peripheral blood. This sequence originates from a human donor with acute or convalescent COVID-19. The donor label of this sample is uncertain. The chain is built from TRBV20-1 and TRBJ1-6, with 9 bases fitting TRBD1. CDR3 sequence reads: CSASLGTGNSPLHF. The CDR3 DNA is TGCAGTGCTAGTTTAGGGACAGGGAATTCACCCCTCCACTTT.